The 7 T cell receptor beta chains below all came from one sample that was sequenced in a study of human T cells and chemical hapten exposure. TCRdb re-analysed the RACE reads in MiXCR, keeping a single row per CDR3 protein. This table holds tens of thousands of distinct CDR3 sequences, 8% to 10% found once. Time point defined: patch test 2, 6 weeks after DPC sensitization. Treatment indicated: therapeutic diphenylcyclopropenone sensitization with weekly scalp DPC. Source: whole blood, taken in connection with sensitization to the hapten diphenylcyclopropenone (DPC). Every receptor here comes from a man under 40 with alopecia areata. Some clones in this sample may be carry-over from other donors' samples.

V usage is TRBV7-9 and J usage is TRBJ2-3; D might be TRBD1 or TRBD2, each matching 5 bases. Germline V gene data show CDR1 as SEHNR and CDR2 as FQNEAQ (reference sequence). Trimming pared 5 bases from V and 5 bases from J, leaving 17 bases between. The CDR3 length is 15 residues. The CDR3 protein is CASSPGTQGVDTQYF. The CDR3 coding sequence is TGTGCCAGCAGCCCCGGGACCCAGGGTGTAGATACGCAGTATTTT.

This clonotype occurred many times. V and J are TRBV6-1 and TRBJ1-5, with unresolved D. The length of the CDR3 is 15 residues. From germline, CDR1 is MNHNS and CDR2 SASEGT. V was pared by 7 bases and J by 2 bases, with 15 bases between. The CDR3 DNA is TGTGCCAGCAACCCGGGAGGTGGAGGCAATCAGCCCCAGCATTTT. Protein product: CASNPGGGGNQPQHF.

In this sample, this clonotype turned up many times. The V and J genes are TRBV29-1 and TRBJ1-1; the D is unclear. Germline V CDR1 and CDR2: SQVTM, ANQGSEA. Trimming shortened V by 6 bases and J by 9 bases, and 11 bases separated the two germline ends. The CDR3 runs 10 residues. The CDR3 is CSVSPHKAFF. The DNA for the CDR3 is TGCAGCGTCAGCCCCCACAAAGCTTTCTTT.

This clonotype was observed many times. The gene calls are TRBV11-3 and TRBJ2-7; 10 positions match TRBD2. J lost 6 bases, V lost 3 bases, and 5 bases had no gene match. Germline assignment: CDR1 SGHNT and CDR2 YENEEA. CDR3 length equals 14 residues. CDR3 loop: CASSFTSGVGEQYF. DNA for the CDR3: TGTGCCAGCAGCTTTACTAGCGGGGTCGGCGAGCAGTACTTC.

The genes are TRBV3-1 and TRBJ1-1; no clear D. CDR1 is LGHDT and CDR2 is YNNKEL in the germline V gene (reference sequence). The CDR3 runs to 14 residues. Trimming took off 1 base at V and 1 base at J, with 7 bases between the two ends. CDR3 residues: CASSQARGNTEAFF. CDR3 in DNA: TGTGCCAGCAGCCAAGCTCGCGGGAACACTGAAGCTTTCTTT.

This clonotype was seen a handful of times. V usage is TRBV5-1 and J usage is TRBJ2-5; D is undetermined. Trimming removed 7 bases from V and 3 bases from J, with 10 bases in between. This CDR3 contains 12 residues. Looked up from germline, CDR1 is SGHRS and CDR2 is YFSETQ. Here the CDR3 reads CASRDLEETQYF. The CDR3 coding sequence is TGCGCCAGCCGCGACCTCGAAGAGACCCAGTACTTC.

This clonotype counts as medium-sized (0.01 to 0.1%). The CDR3 DNA is TGTGCCAGCAGCGTAGCTTACAGGGGAGGTGAGCAGTTCTTC. Translating gives CASSVAYRGGEQFF. The chain has TRBV9 and TRBJ2-1; maybe TRBD1 (7 bases). V gave up 0 bases and J gave up 9 bases, with 13 bases separating them. This CDR3 contains 14 residues. Germline lookup yields CDR1 SGDLS and CDR2 YYNGEE.